Following are 17 T cell receptor beta chains from one sample sequenced in a study of neurological immune-mediated disorders. TCRdb re-analysed the 5' RACE reads in MiXCR, keeping a single row per CDR3 protein. The sample consists of 80,000 to 100,000 distinct CDR3 sequences, approximately 3.5% of them appearing once. Sequenced material: PBMCs. The source is a woman between 50 and 59 years old with multiple sclerosis.

The sample holds many counts of this clonotype. This chain uses TRBV29-1 with TRBJ2-2; D uncertain. This CDR3 is 10 amino acids long. The germline gives CDR1 SQVTM, CDR2 ANQGSEA. The V end lost 5 bases, the J end lost 2 bases, and 0 bases lay between the germline ends. The CDR3 bases are TGCAGCGTTAACACCGGGGAGCTGTTTTTT. Protein product: CSVNTGELFF.

This clonotype was found many times. This chain uses TRBV6-2 or TRBV6-3 with TRBJ1-5, with 7 bases lining up with TRBD1. The CDR3 runs to 13 residues. Losses at the gene ends were 10 bases for V and 4 bases for J; bases not matched to a gene: 7. The germline V gene encodes CDR1 MNHEY and CDR2 SVGEGT. The CDR3 reads CATQRDSNQPQHF. CDR3 coding DNA: TGTGCCACCCAACGGGACAGTAATCAGCCCCAGCATTTT.

This clonotype showed up many times. The chain joins TRBV5-6 to TRBJ2-1; D call uncertain. The germline gives CDR1 SGHDT, CDR2 YYEEEE. This CDR3 comprises 16 residues. V was trimmed by 0 bases and J by 4 bases, leaving 14 bases between them. The CDR3 region has the DNA TGTGCCAGCAGCTTGGGTCTCGCCCCTGGTTACAATGAGCAGTTCTTC. This sequence encodes CASSLGLAPGYNEQFF.

This clonotype was seen ten or more times. The chain couples TRBV20-1 to TRBJ1-4; no definite D call. V was cut by 2 bases and J by 0 bases, with 13 bases left in between. CDR3 size: 16 residues. Germline V lookup: CDR1 DFQATT, CDR2 SNEGSKA (reference sequence). The CDR3 DNA reads TGCAGTGCTAGATCGGGCAGAACGGCAACTAATGAAAAACTGTTTTTT. Protein: CSARSGRTATNEKLFF.

The CDR3 DNA reads TGTGCCAGCAGCCCACGCCCATGGGGCGAGCAGTACTTC. Amino acid sequence: CASSPRPWGEQYF. The V gene is TRBV11-3, the J gene TRBJ2-7; no firm D call. The CDR3 is made up of 13 amino acids. Trimming took off 5 bases at V and 6 bases at J, with 14 bases between the two ends. Germline assignment: CDR1 SGHNT and CDR2 YENEEA. The full variable domain, with the rest looked up from reference TRBV11-3 and TRBJ2-7, is EAGVVQSPRYKIIEKKQPVAFWCNPISGHNTLYWYLQNLGQGPELLIRYENEEAVDDSQLPKDRFSAERLKGVDSTLKIQPAELGDSAVYLCASSPRPWGEQYFGPGTRLTVT.

This clonotype was seen ten or more times. The chain is built from TRBV29-1 and TRBJ2-3; tentatively, D is TRBD1 (5 bases). CDR1 is SQVTM, CDR2 ANQGSEA, per germline. The ends were cut back, 2 bases at V and 2 bases at J, with 11 bases in the middle. CDR3 length: 14 amino acids. The CDR3 spells CSVELQTVTDTQYF. DNA of the CDR3: TGCAGCGTTGAACTTCAGACAGTCACAGATACGCAGTATTTT.

This clonotype was detected only a few times. The chain has TRBV5-1 and TRBJ2-3; 9 bases line up with TRBD2. J gave up 0 bases and V 4 bases, and 6 bases lay outside the gene matches. Per germline, CDR1 SGHRS and CDR2 YFSETQ. The CDR3 has 16 amino acids. The CDR3 region has the DNA TGCGCCAGCAGCCGCCGGCTAGCGGGGAGCACAGATACGCAGTATTTT. It specifies CASSRRLAGSTDTQYF.

This clonotype showed up many times. The J gene is TRBJ2-7, the V gene TRBV12-3 or TRBV12-4; weak D call: TRBD1 (6 bases). This CDR3 spans 14 amino acids. Deletions cut 5 bases from V and 3 bases from J, with 14 bases between. The CDR3 region has the DNA TGTGCCAGCAGTCAAGCAGGGGCCATCTACGAGCAGTACTTC. Encoded protein: CASSQAGAIYEQYF.

The sample holds many counts of this clonotype. The gene calls are TRBV20-1 and TRBJ2-5, with 7 bases aligning to TRBD2. Germline V gives CDR1 DFQATT, CDR2 SNEGSKA (reference sequence). Unmatched junction bases numbered 14, after V lost 5 bases and J lost 5 bases. The CDR3 is 15 amino acids. CDR3 sequence (DNA): TGCAGTGCTCGACCCGGATCCTCGCGGGGGGAGACCCAGTACTTC. This gives the protein CSARPGSSRGETQYF.

This clonotype was recorded many times. The chain uses TRBV20-1 and TRBJ2-2; perhaps TRBD1 as D (5 bases). The CDR3 totals 13 residues. Germline V gene lookup returns CDR1 DFQATT and CDR2 SNEGSKA (reference sequence). V was clipped by 4 bases and J by 6 bases, with 12 bases between them. CDR3 sequence (DNA): TGCAGTGCTAAACTTATGGGGCCCGGGGAGCTGTTTTTT. Protein: CSAKLMGPGELFF.

This clonotype has ten or more counts. V usage is TRBV5-4 and J usage is TRBJ2-2, with D maybe TRBD1 (5 bases). V shed 3 bases and J shed 5 bases, with 11 bases lying between them. Germline V lookup: CDR1 SGHNT, CDR2 YYREEE (reference sequence). The CDR3 sequence is 14 residues long. CDR3 bases: TGTGCCAGCAGCTCCGGAGACAGAACCGGGGAGCTGTTTTTT. It yields the protein CASSSGDRTGELFF.

This clonotype has a count of ten or more. This chain uses TRBV5-1 with TRBJ2-6; either TRBD1 or TRBD2 may supply D (5 bases each). Trimming shortened V by 0 bases and J by 2 bases, and 9 bases separated the two germline ends. This CDR3 has 16 residues. CDR1 and CDR2 from the germline V gene are SGHRS and YFSETQ. CDR3 sequence reads: CASSLARDPGANVLTF. The CDR3 coding sequence is TGCGCCAGCAGCTTGGCCCGGGACCCTGGGGCCAACGTCCTGACTTTC.

This clonotype has ten or more counts. The chain joins TRBV7-9 to TRBJ2-2; TRBD1 aligns across 7 bases. This CDR3 has 18 amino acids. In germline, CDR1 is SEHNR, CDR2 FQNEAQ (reference sequence). The junction had 10 bases not matched to a gene; V was cut back by 3 bases and J by 0 bases. The CDR3 bases are TGTGCCAGCAGCTTCCTTTGGACAGGTGGAGCGAACACCGGGGAGCTGTTTTTT. Translating it yields CASSFLWTGGANTGELFF.

This clonotype was observed at least ten times. The V and J genes are TRBV3-1 and TRBJ1-5; weak D call: TRBD1 (6 bases). Germline V gives CDR1 LGHDT, CDR2 YNNKEL (reference sequence). CDR3 length: 13 amino acids. V was clipped by 2 bases and J by 5 bases, with 7 bases between them. This chain's CDR3 is CASSQWTDQPQHF. The DNA of the CDR3 is TGTGCCAGCAGCCAATGGACAGATCAGCCCCAGCATTTT.

Ten or more counts support this clonotype. The chain uses TRBV12-3 or TRBV12-4 and TRBJ1-1, with D perhaps matching TRBD1 (5 bases). There are 15 residues in the CDR3. Trimming removed 8 bases at V and 1 base at J, with 17 bases between. DNA of the CDR3: TGTGCCAGCCAGAAACTAAAAACAGGGAACACTGAAGCTTTCTTT. Its protein is CASQKLKTGNTEAFF.

This clonotype was counted at least ten times. The rearrangement uses TRBV20-1 and TRBJ2-4, with 8 bases aligning to TRBD1. V lost 6 bases and J lost 6; bases outside the gene matches: 16. Looked up from germline, CDR1 is DFQATT and CDR2 is SNEGSKA (reference sequence). This CDR3 contains 16 residues. The CDR3 spells CSADGQGVTGRNIQYF. The CDR3 DNA sequence: TGCAGTGCCGATGGACAGGGAGTTACTGGTAGAAACATTCAGTACTTC.

This clonotype has a count of ten or more. The chain carries TRBV25-1 and TRBJ1-6; 8 bases match TRBD1. The V and J ends lost 8 bases and 8 bases, in that order; junction bases with no gene match: 8. This CDR3 region has 14 residues. Germline lookup yields CDR1 MGHDK and CDR2 SYGVNS. CDR3 residues: CASRADRADSPLHF. CDR3 coding DNA: TGTGCCAGCCGGGCGGACAGGGCCGATTCACCCCTCCACTTT.